The T cell receptor (beta chain) described here comes from a study of shared clonotypes between healthy human individuals. Data came from immunoSEQ multiplex PCR; TCRdb stores just in-frame clones and leaves some out. The sample lists roughly 2.4 million clones; 90% to 96% were seen once. Naive CD45RA+ and memory CD45RA-negative subsets were split from CD4+ cells. Germline-derived CDR1 and CDR2 are LNHDA and SQIVND (reference sequence). The CDR3 sequence is 13 residues long. V was cut by 6 bases and J by 2 bases, with 11 bases left in between. This TCR was recovered from a young man in good health. Sample: naive CD4+ T cells sorted from blood. Sample subset: CD45RA+ positively selected. This chain uses TRBV19 with TRBJ2-7, with D unresolved. In DNA form, the CDR3 reads TGTGCCAGTAGATCAGGAGAGGCCTACGAGCAGTACTTC. Translated: CASRSGEAYEQYF.